This entry is about one TCR beta chain. The antigen is unknown. The CDR3 has 16 residues. The germline V gene has CDR1 SGHTA and CDR2 FQGNSA. Trimming took 1 base from V and 1 from J, leaving 13 bases between them. Primed by a sample-barcoded 5' primer and a J-beta primer mix, a second PCR proceeded for 7 to 11 cycles. All cDNA molecules were each tagged by a template-switch adaptor with 12 random nucleotides. TCRdb processed the 5' RACE reads anew with MiXCR; each CDR3 protein has one entry. The sample lists some 1.5 million distinct CDR3 sequences, roughly 30% occurring once. The data derive from a study of blood T cells in healthy people across ages. Overall study findings and caveats: Significant beta diversity loss was already apparent by age approximately 40, declining roughly linearly. Nothing was known about donor CMV status, and this possibly confounded expanded clonotype changes.

V gene TRBV7-2 combines with J gene TRBJ2-5, with a possible D match to TRBD2 (6 bases). This sequence originates from a woman in her 30s in good health. Sequenced: blood. DNA for the CDR3: TGTGCCAGCAGCTTAGGACTAGTCGGGATCCAAGAGACCCAGTACTTC. Protein sequence: CASSLGLVGIQETQYF. The full variable domain, rest sourced from reference TRBV7-2 and TRBJ2-5, is GAGVSQSPSNKVTEKGKDVELRCDPISGHTALYWYRQSLGQGLEFLIYFQGNSAPDKSGLPSDRFSAERTGGSVSTLTIQRTQQEDSAVYLCASSLGLVGIQETQYFGPGTRLLVL.